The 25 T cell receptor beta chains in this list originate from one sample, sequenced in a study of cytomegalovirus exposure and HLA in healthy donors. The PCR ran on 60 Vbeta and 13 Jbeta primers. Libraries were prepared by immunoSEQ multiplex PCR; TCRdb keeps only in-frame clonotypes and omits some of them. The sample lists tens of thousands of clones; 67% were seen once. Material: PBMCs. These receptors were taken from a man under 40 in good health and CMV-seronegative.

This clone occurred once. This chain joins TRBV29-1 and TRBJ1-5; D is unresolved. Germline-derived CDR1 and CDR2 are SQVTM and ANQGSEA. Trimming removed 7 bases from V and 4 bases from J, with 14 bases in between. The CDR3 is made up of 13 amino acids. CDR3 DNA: TGCAGCGCCTTGACTGCGTTAAATCAGCCCCAGCATTTT. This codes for CSALTALNQPQHF.

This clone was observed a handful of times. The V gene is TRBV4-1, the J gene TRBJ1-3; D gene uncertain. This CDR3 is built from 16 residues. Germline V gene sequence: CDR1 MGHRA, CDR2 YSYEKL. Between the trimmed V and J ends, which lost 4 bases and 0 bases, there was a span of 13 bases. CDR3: CASSPATAVSGNTIYF. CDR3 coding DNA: TGCGCCAGCAGCCCCGCCACCGCGGTCTCTGGAAACACCATATATTTT.

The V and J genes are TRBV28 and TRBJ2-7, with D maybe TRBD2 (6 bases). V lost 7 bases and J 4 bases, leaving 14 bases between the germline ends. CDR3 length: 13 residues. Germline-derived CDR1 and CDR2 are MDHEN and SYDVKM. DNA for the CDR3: TGTGCCAGCATGTGGCAGGGAGGATACGAGCAGTACTTC. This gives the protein CASMWQGGYEQYF.

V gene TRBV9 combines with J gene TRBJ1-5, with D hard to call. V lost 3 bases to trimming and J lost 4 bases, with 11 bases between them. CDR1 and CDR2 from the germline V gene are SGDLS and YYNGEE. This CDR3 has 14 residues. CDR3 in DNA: TGTGCCAGCAGCGCGGAGGCCAGGAATCAGCCCCAGCATTTT. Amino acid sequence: CASSAEARNQPQHF.

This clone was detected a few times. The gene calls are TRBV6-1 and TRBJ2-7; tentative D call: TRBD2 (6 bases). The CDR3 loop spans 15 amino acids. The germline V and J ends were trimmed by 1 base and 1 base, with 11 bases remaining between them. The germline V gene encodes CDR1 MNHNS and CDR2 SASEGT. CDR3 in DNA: TGTGCCAGCAGTGAAGTCGGCGGGGATTCCTACGAGCAGTACTTC. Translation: CASSEVGGDSYEQYF.

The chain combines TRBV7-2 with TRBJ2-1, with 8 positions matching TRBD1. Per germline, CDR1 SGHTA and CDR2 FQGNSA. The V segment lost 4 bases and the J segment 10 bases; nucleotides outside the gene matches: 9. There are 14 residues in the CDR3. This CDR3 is CASSSQGGAGEQFF. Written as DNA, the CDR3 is TGTGCCAGCAGCTCACAGGGGGGTGCAGGGGAGCAGTTCTTC.

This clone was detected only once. The CDR3 sequence: CASSPTAGTGAYEQYF. As DNA, the CDR3 is TGCGCCAGCAGCCCAACTGCCGGTACAGGAGCCTACGAGCAGTACTTC. This chain connects TRBV4-1 to TRBJ2-7, with a weak D call TRBD1 (5 bases). Per germline, CDR1 MGHRA and CDR2 YSYEKL. CDR3 length equals 16 residues. The ends were cut back, 4 bases at V and 2 bases at J, with 18 bases in the middle.

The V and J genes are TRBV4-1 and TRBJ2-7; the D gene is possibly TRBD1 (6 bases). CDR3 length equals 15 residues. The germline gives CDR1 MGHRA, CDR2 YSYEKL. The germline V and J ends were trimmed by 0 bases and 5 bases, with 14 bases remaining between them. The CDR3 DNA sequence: TGCGCCAGCAGCCAAGAAAAGGCAGGGGTTGACGAGCAGTACTTC. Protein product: CASSQEKAGVDEQYF.

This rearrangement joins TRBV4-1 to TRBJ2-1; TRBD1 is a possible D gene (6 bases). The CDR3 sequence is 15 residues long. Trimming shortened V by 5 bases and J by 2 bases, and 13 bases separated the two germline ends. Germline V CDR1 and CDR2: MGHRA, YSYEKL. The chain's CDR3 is CASSSGAGAYNEQFF. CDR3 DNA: TGCGCCAGCAGCTCTGGCGCAGGGGCCTACAATGAGCAGTTCTTC.

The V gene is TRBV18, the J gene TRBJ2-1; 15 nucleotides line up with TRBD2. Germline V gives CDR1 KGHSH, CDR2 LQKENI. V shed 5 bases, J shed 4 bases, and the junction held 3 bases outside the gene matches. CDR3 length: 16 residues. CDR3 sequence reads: CASSTGLAGGYNEQFF. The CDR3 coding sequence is TGTGCCAGCTCAACGGGACTAGCGGGGGGTTACAATGAGCAGTTCTTC. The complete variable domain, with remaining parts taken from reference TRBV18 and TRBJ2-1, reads NAGVMQNPRHLVRRRGQEARLRCSPMKGHSHVYWYRQLPEEGLKFMVYLQKENIIDESGMPKERFSAEFPKEGPSILRIQQVVRGDSAAYFCASSTGLAGGYNEQFFGPGTRLTVL.

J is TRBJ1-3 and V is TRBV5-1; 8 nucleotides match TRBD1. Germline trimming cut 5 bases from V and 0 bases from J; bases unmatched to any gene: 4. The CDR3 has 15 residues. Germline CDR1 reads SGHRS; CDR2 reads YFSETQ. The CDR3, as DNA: TGCGCCAGCAGGTCAACAGGGGGCTCTGGAAACACCATATATTTT. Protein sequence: CASRSTGGSGNTIYF.

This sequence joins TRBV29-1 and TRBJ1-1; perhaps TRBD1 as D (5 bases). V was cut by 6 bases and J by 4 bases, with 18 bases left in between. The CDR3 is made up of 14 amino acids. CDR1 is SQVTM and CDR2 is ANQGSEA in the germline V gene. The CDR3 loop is CSVSLQGGITEAFF. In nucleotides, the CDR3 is TGCAGCGTATCCCTTCAGGGCGGCATCACTGAAGCTTTCTTT.

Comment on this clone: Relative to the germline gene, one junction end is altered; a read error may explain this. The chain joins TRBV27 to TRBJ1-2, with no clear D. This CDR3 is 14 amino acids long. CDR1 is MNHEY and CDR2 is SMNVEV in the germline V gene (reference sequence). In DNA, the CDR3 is TGTGCCAGCAGGGATTTAGGACTGTTAAATGGCTACCCCTTC. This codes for CASRDLGLLNGYPF.

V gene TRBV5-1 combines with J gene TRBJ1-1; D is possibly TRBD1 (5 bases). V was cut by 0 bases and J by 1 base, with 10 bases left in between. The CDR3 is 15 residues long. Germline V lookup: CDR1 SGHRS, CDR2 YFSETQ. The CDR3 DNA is TGCGCCAGCAGCTTGGTAGTCAGGGAGAACACTGAAGCTTTCTTT. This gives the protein CASSLVVRENTEAFF.

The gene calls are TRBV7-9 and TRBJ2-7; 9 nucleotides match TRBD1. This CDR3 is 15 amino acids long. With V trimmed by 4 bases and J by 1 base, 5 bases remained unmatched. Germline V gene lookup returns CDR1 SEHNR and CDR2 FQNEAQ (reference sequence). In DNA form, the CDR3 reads TGTGCCAGCAGCTCTGGACAGGGGACGTCCTACGAGCAGTACTTC. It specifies CASSSGQGTSYEQYF.

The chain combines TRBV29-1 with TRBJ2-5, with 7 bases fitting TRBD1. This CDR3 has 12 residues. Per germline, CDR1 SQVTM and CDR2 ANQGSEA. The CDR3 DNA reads TGCAGTTTCAGGGGGTCGAGGGAGACCCAGTACTTC. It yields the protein CSFRGSRETQYF.

DNA of the CDR3: TGTGCCAGTAAAAGGGGGTCGGCCTATGGCTACACCTTC. This encodes CASKRGSAYGYTF. The chain carries TRBV19 and TRBJ1-2; tentative D call: TRBD1 (6 bases). Germline V CDR1 and CDR2: LNHDA, SQIVND (reference sequence). The germline V and J ends were trimmed by 7 bases and 4 bases, with 13 bases remaining between them. There are 13 residues in the CDR3.

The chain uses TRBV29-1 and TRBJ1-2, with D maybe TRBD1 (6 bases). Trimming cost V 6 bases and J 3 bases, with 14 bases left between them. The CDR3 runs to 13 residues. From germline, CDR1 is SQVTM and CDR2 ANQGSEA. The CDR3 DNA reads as TGCAGCGTCAATACCGCAGGGGACTATGGCTACACCTTC. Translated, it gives CSVNTAGDYGYTF.

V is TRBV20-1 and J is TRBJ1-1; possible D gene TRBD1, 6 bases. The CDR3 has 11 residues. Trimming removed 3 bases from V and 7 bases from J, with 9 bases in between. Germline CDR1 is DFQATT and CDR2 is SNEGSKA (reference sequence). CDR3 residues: CSASRGSEAFF. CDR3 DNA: TGCAGTGCTAGTAGGGGGAGTGAAGCTTTCTTT.

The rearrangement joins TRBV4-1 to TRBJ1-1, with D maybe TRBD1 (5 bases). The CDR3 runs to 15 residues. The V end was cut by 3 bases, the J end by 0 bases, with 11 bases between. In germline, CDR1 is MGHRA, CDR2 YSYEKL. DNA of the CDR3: TGCGCCAGCAGCCACCCGGGAGGGGTGAACACTGAAGCTTTCTTT. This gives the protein CASSHPGGVNTEAFF.

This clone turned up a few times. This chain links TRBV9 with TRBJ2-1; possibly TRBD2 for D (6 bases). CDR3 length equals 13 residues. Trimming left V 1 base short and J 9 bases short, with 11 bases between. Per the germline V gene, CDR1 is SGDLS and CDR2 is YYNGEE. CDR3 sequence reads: CASSVREQVEQFF. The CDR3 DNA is TGTGCCAGCAGCGTACGGGAGCAGGTTGAGCAGTTCTTC.

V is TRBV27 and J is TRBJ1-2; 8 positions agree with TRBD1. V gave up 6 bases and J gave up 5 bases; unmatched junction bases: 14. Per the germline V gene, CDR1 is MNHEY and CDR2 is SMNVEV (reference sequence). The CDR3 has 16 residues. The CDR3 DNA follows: TGTGCCAGCAGCCTACAAGCCCCACAGGGGGAGTATGGCTACACCTTC. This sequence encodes CASSLQAPQGEYGYTF.

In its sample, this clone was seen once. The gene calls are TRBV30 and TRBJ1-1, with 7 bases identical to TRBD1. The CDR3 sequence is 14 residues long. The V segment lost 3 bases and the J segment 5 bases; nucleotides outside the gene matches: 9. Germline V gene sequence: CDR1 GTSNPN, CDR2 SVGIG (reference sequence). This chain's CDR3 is CAWSDRQGRTEAFF. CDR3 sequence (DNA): TGTGCCTGGAGCGATAGACAGGGTAGAACTGAAGCTTTCTTT. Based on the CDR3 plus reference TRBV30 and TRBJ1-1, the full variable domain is SQTIHQWPATLVQPVGSPLSLECTVEGTSNPNLYWYRQAAGRGLQLLFYSVGIGQISSEVPQNLSASRPQDRQFILSSKKLLLSDSGFYLCAWSDRQGRTEAFFGQGTRLTVV.

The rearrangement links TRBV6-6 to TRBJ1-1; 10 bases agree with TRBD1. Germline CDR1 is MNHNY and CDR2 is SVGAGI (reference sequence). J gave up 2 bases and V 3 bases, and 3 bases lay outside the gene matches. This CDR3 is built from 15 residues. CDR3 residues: CASSYPTGGNTEAFF. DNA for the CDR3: TGTGCCAGCAGTTATCCGACAGGGGGCAACACTGAAGCTTTCTTT.

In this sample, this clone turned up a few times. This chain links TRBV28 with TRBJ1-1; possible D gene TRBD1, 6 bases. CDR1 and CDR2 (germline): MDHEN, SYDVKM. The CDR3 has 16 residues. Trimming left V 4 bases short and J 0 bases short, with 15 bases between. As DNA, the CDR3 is TGTGCCAGCAGTTACCCAGGGGCAGCAATGAACACTGAAGCTTTCTTT. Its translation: CASSYPGAAMNTEAFF.